This T cell receptor beta chain emerged from a study of blood T cell repertoires in COVID-19. The wider study: Spain, Italy and the United States supplied samples that represented acute and convalescent COVID-19.

CDR3 length: 14 residues. The germline V and J ends were trimmed by 6 bases and 4 bases, with 15 bases remaining between them. Germline V CDR1 and CDR2: MNHEY, SVGAGI. The table came from immunoSEQ multiplex PCR; TCRdb's copy has only in-frame clones and leaves some out. The data hold hundreds of thousands of clones, with approximately 85% observed a single time. What was sequenced was peripheral blood. This clonotype was sampled from a human donor in a cohort sampled during active COVID-19. The chain joins TRBV6-5 to TRBJ1-2; possibly TRBD1 for D (6 bases). CDR3 DNA sequence: TGTGCCAGCAGGCGGGTGAGGGGGTCCTATGGCTACACCTTC. It codes for CASRRVRGSYGYTF.